The 20 T cell receptor beta chains below all came from one sample that was sequenced in a study of blood T cells in healthy people across ages. Then a second PCR, running about 7 to 11 cycles, was carried out with a sample-barcoded 5' primer and a J-beta primer mix. TCRdb re-analysed the 5' RACE reads in MiXCR, keeping a single row per CDR3 protein. This sample has just over 1 million distinct CDR3 sequences, with under 55% found just once. Input material: blood. These receptors came from a woman in her sixties in good health.

This clonotype was detected only a few times. The rearrangement links TRBV28 to TRBJ2-3; unclear D gene. Germline V gene sequence: CDR1 MDHEN, CDR2 SYDVKM. Trimming removed 2 bases at V and 6 bases at J, with 18 bases between. This CDR3 comprises 16 residues. The CDR3 protein is CASSLESTERRDTQYF. For the CDR3, the DNA is TGTGCCAGCAGTTTAGAGTCGACGGAGAGACGGGATACGCAGTATTTT.

V is TRBV11-2 and J is TRBJ2-7; 9 bases align to TRBD1. The J call could be wrong; TRBJ2-5 is a better fit for the DNA end. CDR1 is SGHAT, CDR2 FQNNGV, per germline. The CDR3 length is 14 residues. This CDR3 reads CASALDRGGETQYF. CDR3 nucleotide sequence: TGTGCCAGCGCCCTGGACAGGGGAGGAGAGACCCAGTACTTC.

The chain is built from TRBV5-1 and TRBJ2-1, with 13 bases lining up with TRBD2. V dropped 5 bases and J dropped 4; count of bases not matched to a gene: 3. CDR1 is SGHRS, CDR2 YFSETQ, per germline. CDR3 length equals 15 residues. Written as DNA, the CDR3 is TGCGCCAGCAGATCGGGACTAGCGGGATACAATGAGCAGTTCTTC. This sequence encodes CASRSGLAGYNEQFF.

This clonotype was recorded only once. The genes are TRBV5-1 and TRBJ2-7; D is undetermined. This CDR3 has 12 amino acids. From germline, CDR1 is SGHRS and CDR2 YFSETQ. Trimming removed 0 bases at V and 5 bases at J, with 6 bases between. The CDR3 region is CASSLDSDEQYF. CDR3 DNA: TGCGCCAGCAGCTTGGACTCGGACGAGCAGTACTTC.

This clonotype has more than one count but fewer than ten. This chain connects TRBV2 to TRBJ2-7; D gene uncertain. Trimming shortened V by 9 bases and J by 4 bases, and 7 bases separated the two germline ends. The CDR3 has 10 amino acids. Germline CDR1 reads SNHLY; CDR2 reads FYNNEI. As DNA, the CDR3 is TGTGCCAGGCTGGAGTACGAGCAGTACTTC. Protein: CARLEYEQYF.

V gene TRBV11-2 combines with J gene TRBJ1-2; the D is unclear. From germline, CDR1 is SGHAT and CDR2 FQNNGV. Trimming stripped 4 bases from V and 8 bases from J, with 14 bases between. The CDR3 has 13 amino acids. CDR3 sequence reads: CASSSMRVGGYTF. The CDR3 coding sequence is TGTGCCAGCAGCTCAATGAGGGTTGGCGGCTACACCTTC.

The CDR3 loop is CASSLSGVKRQEPNYGYTF. The CDR3 nucleotides read TGTGCCAGCAGCTTGAGCGGCGTAAAACGACAGGAGCCAAACTATGGCTACACCTTC. V is TRBV5-6 and J is TRBJ1-2; the D gene is possibly TRBD1 (6 bases). The CDR3 runs to 19 residues. Trimming left V 1 base short and J 2 bases short, with 24 bases between. Germline values: CDR1 SGHDT, CDR2 YYEEEE. Drawing the rest from reference TRBV5-6 and TRBJ1-2, the complete variable domain is DAGVTQSPTHLIKTRGQQVTLRCSPKSGHDTVSWYQQALGQGPQFIFQYYEEEERQRGNFPDRFSGHQFPNYSSELNVNALLLGDSALYLCASSLSGVKRQEPNYGYTFGSGTRLTVV.

In this sample, this clonotype turned up a few times. The J gene is TRBJ2-1, the V gene TRBV12-3 or TRBV12-4; TRBD2 matches 7 bases. The V and J ends lost 7 bases and 8 bases, in that order; junction bases with no gene match: 11. This CDR3 spans 14 amino acids. CDR3 nucleotide sequence: TGTGCCAGCACTATTCTACTTGGGGGGGATGAGCAGTTCTTC. This sequence encodes CASTILLGGDEQFF.

This clonotype was found a few times. This chain uses TRBV7-8 with TRBJ2-5, with a tentative D call TRBD2 (5 bases). Trimming cost V 6 bases and J 1 base, with 18 bases left between them. The CDR3 has 16 residues. Germline CDR1 SGHVS, CDR2 FQNEAQ. The CDR3 nucleotides are TGTGCCAGCAGTCTAGCCTTTGCGCAGGCCCAAGAGACCCAGTACTTC. This encodes CASSLAFAQAQETQYF.

The gene calls are TRBV6-2 or TRBV6-3 and TRBJ2-3; D may be TRBD2 (5 bases). The CDR3 sequence is 16 residues long. V lost 4 bases and J lost 8, with 22 bases in between. The germline CDR1 and CDR2 sequences are MNHEY and SVGEGT. The CDR3 loop is CASSFSTATTRGTQYF. CDR3 nucleotides: TGTGCCAGCAGTTTTTCGACGGCTACCACACGGGGTACGCAGTATTTT.

The chain couples TRBV5-1 to TRBJ2-3; TRBD1 aligns across 10 bases. Looked up from germline, CDR1 is SGHRS and CDR2 is YFSETQ. The CDR3 has 14 amino acids. Trimming at V came to 4 bases and at J to 5 bases, leaving 4 bases not matched to a gene. The CDR3 DNA sequence: TGCGCCAGCAGCCCCGACAGGGGGCTAGATACGCAGTATTTT. Translated: CASSPDRGLDTQYF.

The chain uses TRBV5-6 and TRBJ2-5; 8 positions agree with TRBD2. This CDR3 has 16 amino acids. Germline loops: CDR1 SGHDT, CDR2 YYEEEE. Germline trimming cut 9 bases from V and 6 bases from J; bases unmatched to any gene: 19. The CDR3 loop reads CATTAGELFIPKTQYF. The CDR3 nucleotides read TGTGCCACCACAGCGGGGGAACTCTTTATCCCGAAGACCCAGTACTTC.

The genes are TRBV6-1 and TRBJ1-2, with D possibly matching TRBD1 (6 bases). The CDR3 has 13 amino acids. CDR1 MNHNS and CDR2 SASEGT come from the germline V gene. Between the trimmed V and J ends, which lost 4 bases and 7 bases, there was a span of 13 bases. CDR3 sequence (DNA): TGTGCCAGCAGTGGGACAGCGAAAAGTGGCTACACCTTC. It is translated as CASSGTAKSGYTF.

V is TRBV18 and J is TRBJ2-7, with TRBD1 as a possible D gene (5 bases). Between the trimmed V and J ends, which lost 2 bases and 7 bases, there was a span of 15 bases. The CDR3 covers 14 residues. CDR1 is KGHSH and CDR2 is LQKENI in the germline V gene. The CDR3 loop reads CASSPAGYDMEQYF. DNA for the CDR3: TGTGCCAGCTCACCAGCAGGGTATGATATGGAGCAGTACTTC.

The chain employs TRBV30 and TRBJ2-5; TRBD1 might be the D (7 bases). The V end lost 4 bases, the J end lost 5 bases, and 14 bases lay between the germline ends. Germline V gene lookup returns CDR1 GTSNPN and CDR2 SVGIG (reference sequence). CDR3 length equals 13 residues. The CDR3, as DNA: TGTGCCTGGACCCCAGGGGGGTGGGAGACCCAGTACTTC. Encoded protein: CAWTPGGWETQYF.

V and J are TRBV29-1 and TRBJ1-4; the match to TRBD1 covers 8 bases. The trim removed 3 bases at V and 10 bases at J, leaving 19 bases unmatched. The length of the CDR3 is 17 residues. Germline CDR1 reads SQVTM; CDR2 reads ANQGSEA. The CDR3 protein is CSVETDRAGGGRGKLFF. The CDR3 DNA follows: TGCAGCGTTGAGACGGACAGGGCTGGTGGTGGACGGGGAAAACTGTTTTTT.

This clonotype was counted a few times. CDR3 loop: CAISEFDGEQYF. The CDR3 nucleotides are TGTGCCATCAGTGAGTTTGACGGCGAGCAGTACTTC. The chain links TRBV10-3 to TRBJ2-5, with D uncertain. The J call may be faulty, since TRBJ2-7 better matches the DNA end. The CDR3 sequence is 12 residues long. Germline V gene data show CDR1 as ENHRY and CDR2 as SYGVKD.

The chain is built from TRBV4-1 and TRBJ2-3; D unresolved. The CDR3 loop spans 13 amino acids. V was shortened by 2 bases and J by 5 bases, with 8 bases between the two germline ends. Germline lookup yields CDR1 MGHRA and CDR2 YSYEKL. CDR3 loop: CASSQQHGDTQYF. In nucleotides, the CDR3 is TGCGCCAGCAGCCAACAACACGGAGATACGCAGTATTTT.

This clonotype was observed a handful of times. This chain connects TRBV5-1 to TRBJ2-5; 7 bases align to TRBD2. The CDR3 loop spans 15 amino acids. Trimming at V came to 7 bases and at J to 5 bases, leaving 14 bases not matched to a gene. Germline CDR1 is SGHRS and CDR2 is YFSETQ. The CDR3 nucleotides read TGCGCCAGCTACCAGACAGCGGGATGGGGGGAGACCCAGTACTTC. Its protein product is CASYQTAGWGETQYF.

There are a few counts of this clonotype. This chain links TRBV28 with TRBJ1-2; 8 bases are a match to TRBD1. Trimming took 5 bases from V and 3 from J; bases not matched to a gene: 8. The length of the CDR3 is 15 residues. The germline V gene encodes CDR1 MDHEN and CDR2 SYDVKM. The CDR3 loop reads CASSNLGQEDYGYTF. CDR3 DNA: TGTGCCAGCAGTAACCTGGGACAGGAGGACTATGGCTACACCTTC.